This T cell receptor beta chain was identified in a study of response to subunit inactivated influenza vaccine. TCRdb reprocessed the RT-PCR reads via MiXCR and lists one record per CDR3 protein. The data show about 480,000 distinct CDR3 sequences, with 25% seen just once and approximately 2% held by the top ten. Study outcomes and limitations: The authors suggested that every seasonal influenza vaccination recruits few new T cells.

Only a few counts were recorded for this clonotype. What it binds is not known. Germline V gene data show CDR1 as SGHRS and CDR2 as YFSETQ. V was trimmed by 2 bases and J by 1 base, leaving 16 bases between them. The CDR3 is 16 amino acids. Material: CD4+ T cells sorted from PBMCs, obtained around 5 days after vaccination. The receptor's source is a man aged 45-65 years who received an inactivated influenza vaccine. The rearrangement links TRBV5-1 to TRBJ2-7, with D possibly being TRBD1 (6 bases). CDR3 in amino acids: CASSLAGDWASYEQYF. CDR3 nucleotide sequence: TGCGCCAGCAGCTTAGCAGGGGATTGGGCTTCCTACGAGCAGTACTTC.